This T cell receptor (beta chain) was recovered during a study of graft-versus-host responses after intestinal transplantation. Study context: After anti-thymocyte globulin induction, recipients took tacrolimus and steroids for about 3 years.

Trimming pared 1 base from V and 3 bases from J, leaving 10 bases between. Germline CDR1 LNHDA, CDR2 SQIVND (reference sequence). CDR3 length equals 14 residues. As concerns this clone: The target antigen is unknown.

Produced via immunoSEQ multiplex PCR; TCRdb's table is partial and in-frame only. Here the sample spans 85,000 to 100,000 clones, under 95% being singletons. The genes are TRBV19 and TRBJ2-7, with unresolved D. The material was unstimulated CD8+ T cells sorted from spleen or lymph node cells, obtained before transplant. The receptor was isolated from a human donor who was the organ donor for an intestinal transplant. CDR3 nucleotide sequence: TGTGCCAGTAGTATAGGTGGTCACGGCTACGAGCAGTACTTC. Translated, it gives CASSIGGHGYEQYF. The variable domain in full, with the rest retrieved from reference TRBV19 and TRBJ2-7, is DGGITQSPKYLFRKEGQNVTLSCEQNLNHDAMYWYRQDPGQGLRLIYYSQIVNDFQKGDIAEGYSVSREKKESFPLTVTSAQKNPTAFYLCASSIGGHGYEQYFGPGTRLTVT.